The present entry profiles one TCR beta chain with its context. This record comes from a study of shared clonotypes between healthy human individuals. Libraries were prepared by immunoSEQ multiplex PCR; TCRdb keeps only in-frame clonotypes and omits some of them. The sample lists some 580,000 clones; around 97% were seen once. The CDR3 sequence is 17 residues long. The germline V gene has CDR1 MDHEN and CDR2 SYDVKM. V lost 3 bases, J lost 2 bases, and 18 bases lay in between. Sequencing was done on a sample of naive CD4+ T cells sorted from blood. Subset in this sample: CD45RA+ positively selected. This rearrangement joins TRBV28 to TRBJ2-3; no definite D call. This TCR came from a woman in her twenties or thirties in good health. The CDR3: CASSLRLGRRVTDTQYF. The CDR3 DNA follows: TGTGCCAGCAGTTTGAGGCTTGGACGCCGGGTCACAGATACGCAGTATTTT.